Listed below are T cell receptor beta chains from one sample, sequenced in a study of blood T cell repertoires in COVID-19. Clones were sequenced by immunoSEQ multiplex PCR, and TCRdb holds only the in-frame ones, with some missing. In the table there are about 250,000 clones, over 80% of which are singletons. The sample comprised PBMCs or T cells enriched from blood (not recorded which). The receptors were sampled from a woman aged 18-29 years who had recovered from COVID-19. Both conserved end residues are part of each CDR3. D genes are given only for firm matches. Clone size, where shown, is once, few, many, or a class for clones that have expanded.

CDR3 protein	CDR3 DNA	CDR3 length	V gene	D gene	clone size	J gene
CASSLALRRAYGYTF	TGTGCCAGCAGCTTAGCGCTAAGGCGGGCATATGGCTACACCTTC	15	TRBV7-2	-	-	TRBJ1-2
CASSGQPNQPQHF	TGTGCCAGCAGTGGACAGCCCAATCAGCCCCAGCATTTT	13	TRBV6-4	-	-	TRBJ1-5
CASSLKWDRGVHGYTF	TGTGCCAGCAGCTTAAAGTGGGACAGGGGGGTTCATGGCTACACCTTC	16	TRBV7-3	TRBD1	-	TRBJ1-2
CASVTSGGSYEQYF	TGTGCCAGCGTCACTAGCGGGGGGTCCTACGAGCAGTACTTC	14	TRBV21-1	-	-	TRBJ2-7
CASTTGGDSTEAFF	TGTGCCAGCACCACCGGGGGAGACTCCACTGAAGCTTTCTTT	14	TRBV28	-	once	TRBJ1-1
CASSDERGLNQPQHF	TGTGCCAGCAGTGATGAACGGGGACTCAATCAGCCCCAGCATTTT	15	TRBV2	-	-	TRBJ1-5
CASSLDGAYPEAFF	TGTGCCAGCAGTTTAGATGGGGCTTACCCTGAAGCTTTCTTT	14	TRBV27	-	-	TRBJ1-1
CASSYSSRLGQGSYEQYF	TGTGCCAGCAGTTACTCGTCCAGACTGGGGCAGGGATCCTACGAGCAGTACTTC	18	TRBV6-2/TRBV6-3	-	-	TRBJ2-7
CASSPGGPNEQFF	TGTGCCAGCAGTCCGGGGGGGCCCAATGAGCAGTTCTTC	13	TRBV6-5	TRBD2	-	TRBJ2-1
CASSKSRVTGELFF	TGCGCCAGCAGTAAGTCCAGGGTCACCGGGGAGCTGTTTTTT	14	TRBV10-2	-	-	TRBJ2-2
CASSTNGGGSYEQYF	TGTGCCAGTAGTACTAATGGAGGCGGGAGCTACGAGCAGTACTTC	15	TRBV19	TRBD2	-	TRBJ2-7
CASRAGYGYTF	TGTGCCAGCAGGGCAGGGTATGGCTACACCTTC	11	TRBV25-1	-	once	TRBJ1-2
CSASRAGELFF	TGCAGTGCTAGTCGGGCCGGGGAGCTGTTTTTT	11	TRBV20-1	-	-	TRBJ2-2
CSAQAGGNTEAFF	TGCAGCGCCCAAGCGGGGGGGAACACTGAAGCTTTCTTT	13	TRBV29-1	-	-	TRBJ1-1
CASSPYRVRNEQFF	TGTGCCAGCTCACCTTACAGGGTCCGCAATGAGCAGTTCTTC	14	TRBV18	-	once	TRBJ2-1
CAIWTGDNYGYTF	TGTGCCATCTGGACAGGGGATAACTATGGCTACACCTTC	13	TRBV10-3	TRBD1	-	TRBJ1-2
CASTRRTGLAETQYF	TGTGCCAGTACCCGCCGGACAGGGCTCGCAGAGACCCAGTACTTC	15	TRBV19	TRBD1	-	TRBJ2-5
CASSHGAYGANVLTF	TGTGCCAGCAGTCATGGGGCGTACGGGGCCAACGTCCTGACTTTC	15	TRBV27	-	-	TRBJ2-6
CAAGRGGLGYTF	TGTGCCGCCGGTAGAGGGGGCTTAGGCTACACCTTC	12	TRBV6-5	TRBD1	-	TRBJ1-2
CASSAGQGSDYGYTF	TGTGCCAGCAGCGCTGGACAGGGATCGGACTATGGCTACACCTTC	15	TRBV7-3	TRBD1	-	TRBJ1-2
CASSYSQGVGTEAFF	TGTGCCAGCAGTTACTCCCAGGGGGTAGGCACTGAAGCTTTCTTT	15	TRBV6-5	TRBD1	-	TRBJ1-1
CASKSGQGALGYTF	TGTGCCAGTAAATCAGGGCAGGGGGCTTTGGGCTACACCTTC	14	TRBV19	TRBD1	-	TRBJ1-2
CASSFTVKNYGYTF	TGTGCCAGCAGTTTTACGGTAAAGAACTATGGCTACACCTTC	14	TRBV28	-	-	TRBJ1-2
CATQTGPYEQYF	TGTGCCACCCAGACAGGGCCCTACGAGCAGTACTTC	12	TRBV19	TRBD1	-	TRBJ2-7
CASSYVGQGLNTEAFF	TGTGCCAGCAGTTATGTCGGCCAGGGACTAAACACTGAAGCTTTCTTT	16	TRBV6-5	-	-	TRBJ1-1
CATSDLQGHTDTQYF	TGTGCCACCAGTGATTTACAGGGACACACAGATACGCAGTATTTT	15	TRBV24-1	-	few	TRBJ2-3
CASSKGGTSTNEKLFF	TGCGCCAGCAGCAAGGGAGGGACTTCAACTAATGAAAAACTGTTTTTT	16	TRBV5-1	-	-	TRBJ1-4
CASSTSAEMNEQFF	TGTGCCAGCAGTACTAGCGCGGAGATGAATGAGCAGTTCTTC	14	TRBV9	TRBD2	-	TRBJ2-1
CASSEYTRDGYTF	TGTGCCAGCAGTGAATATACCAGGGATGGCTACACCTTC	13	TRBV25-1	-	-	TRBJ1-2
CASSQVDGALNTEAFF	TGTGCCAGCAGCCAAGTAGACGGAGCGCTGAACACTGAAGCTTTCTTT	16	TRBV4-2	-	-	TRBJ1-1
CASRPRTAETQYF	TGTGCCAGCAGACCCCGGACAGCCGAGACCCAGTACTTC	13	TRBV6-5	-	-	TRBJ2-5
CASSPGVGGAGNTEAFF	TGTGCCAGCAGCCCAGGGGTCGGTGGGGCCGGGAACACTGAAGCTTTCTTT	17	TRBV5-4	-	-	TRBJ1-1
CASSPRGRGTEAFF	TGTGCCAGCAGCCCCAGGGGTCGGGGCACTGAAGCTTTCTTT	14	TRBV3-1/TRBV3-2	-	-	TRBJ1-1
CASSRRTGSGNTEAFF	TGTGCCAGCAGCCGAAGGACAGGGAGTGGGAACACTGAAGCTTTCTTT	16	TRBV3-1/TRBV3-2	TRBD1	-	TRBJ1-1
CASSPSTSGIYNEQFF	TGTGCCAGCTCACCCTCGACTAGCGGGATCTACAATGAGCAGTTCTTC	16	TRBV18	TRBD2	once	TRBJ2-1
CATSDATGIPPYEQYF	TGTGCCACCAGTGATGCAACCGGGATACCCCCCTACGAGCAGTACTTC	16	TRBV24-1	-	-	TRBJ2-7
CSVGQGKNTEAFF	TGCAGCGTGGGACAGGGGAAGAACACTGAAGCTTTCTTT	13	TRBV29-1	TRBD1	-	TRBJ1-1
CAGQTGGYYNEQFF	TGTGCCGGGCAGACAGGGGGATACTACAATGAGCAGTTCTTC	14	TRBV2	TRBD1	-	TRBJ2-1
CASSQDGRGNEKLFF	TGCGCCAGCAGCCAAGATGGGAGGGGGAATGAAAAACTGTTTTTT	15	TRBV4-3	-	-	TRBJ1-4
CAWGCFGNTIYF	TGTGCCTGGGGCTGTTTTGGAAACACCATATATTTT	12	TRBV30	-	-	TRBJ1-3
CASSPSETQYF	TGTGCCAGCTCACCGAGTGAGACCCAGTACTTC	11	TRBV18	-	-	TRBJ2-5
CASSKHTGQGAYEQYF	TGTGCCAGCAGCAAGCACACAGGACAGGGAGCCTACGAGCAGTACTTC	16	TRBV7-9	TRBD1	-	TRBJ2-7